This T cell receptor delta chain is from a study of γδ T cells in repeated Plasmodium falciparum infection. Whole-study findings and limits: In Vdelta2-negative, largely Vdelta1+, gammadelta repertoires, repeated controlled infections appeared to drive clonal selection waves.

This clone was seen ten or more times. Its target is unknown. Gammadelta T cells were flow-sorted from PBMC into Vgamma9/Vdelta2+ and Vdelta2-negative populations for bulk analysis. V gave up 8 bases and J gave up 1 base; unmatched junction bases: 12. Per germline, CDR1 TSWWSYY and CDR2 QGS. CDR3 length equals 16 residues. TCRdb redid the clone calls on the multiplex PCR reads with CATT. The sample lists 85,000 to 90,000 delta-chain clones, approximately 1.4% seen once, with approximately 10% in the top ten. The TCR originated in a pool of human donors (malaria-infected and uninfected, not separated). The chain has TRDV1 and TRDJ1; 8 bases map to TRDD3. The sample comprised gamma-delta T cells from blood. The CDR3 here is CALSAFTLGGTDKLIF. CDR3 in DNA: TGTGCTCTTTCAGCCTTCACACTGGGGGGCACCGATAAACTCATCTTT.